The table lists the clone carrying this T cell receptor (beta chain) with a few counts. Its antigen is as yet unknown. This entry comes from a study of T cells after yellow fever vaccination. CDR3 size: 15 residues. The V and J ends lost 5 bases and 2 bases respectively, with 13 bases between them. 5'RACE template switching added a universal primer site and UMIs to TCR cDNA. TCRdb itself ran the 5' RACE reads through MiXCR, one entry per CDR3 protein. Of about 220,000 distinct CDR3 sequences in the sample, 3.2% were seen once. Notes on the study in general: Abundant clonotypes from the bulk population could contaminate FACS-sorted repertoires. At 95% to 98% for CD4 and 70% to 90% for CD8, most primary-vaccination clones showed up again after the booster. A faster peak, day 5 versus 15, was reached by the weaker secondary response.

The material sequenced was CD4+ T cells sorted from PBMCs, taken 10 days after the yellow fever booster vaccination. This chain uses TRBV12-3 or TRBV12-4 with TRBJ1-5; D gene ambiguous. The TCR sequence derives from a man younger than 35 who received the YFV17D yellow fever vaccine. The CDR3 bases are TGTGCCAGCAGTCTCGGGTCGGCTGGCAATCAGCCCCAGCATTTT. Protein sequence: CASSLGSAGNQPQHF.